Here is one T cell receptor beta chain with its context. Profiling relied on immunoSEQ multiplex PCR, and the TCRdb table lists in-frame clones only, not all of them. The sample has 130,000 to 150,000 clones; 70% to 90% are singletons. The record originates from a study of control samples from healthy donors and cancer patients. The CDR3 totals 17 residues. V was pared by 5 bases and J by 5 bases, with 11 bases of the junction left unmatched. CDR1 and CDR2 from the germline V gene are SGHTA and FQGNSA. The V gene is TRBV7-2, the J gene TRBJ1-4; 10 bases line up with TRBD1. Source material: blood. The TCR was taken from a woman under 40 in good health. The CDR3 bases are TGTGCCAGCAGCACAACCCCACCGGGACAGGGGAATGAAAAACTGTTTTTT. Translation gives CASSTTPPGQGNEKLFF.